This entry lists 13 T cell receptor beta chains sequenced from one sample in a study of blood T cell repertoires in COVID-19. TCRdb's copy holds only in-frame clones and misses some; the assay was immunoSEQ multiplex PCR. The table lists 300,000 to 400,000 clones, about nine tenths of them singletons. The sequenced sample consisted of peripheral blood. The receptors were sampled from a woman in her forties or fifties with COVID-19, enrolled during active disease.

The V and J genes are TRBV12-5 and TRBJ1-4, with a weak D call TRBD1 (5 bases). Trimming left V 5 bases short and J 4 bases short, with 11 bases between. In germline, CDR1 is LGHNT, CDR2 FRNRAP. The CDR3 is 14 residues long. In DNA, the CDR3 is TGTGCTAGTGGTCCCTCGGACATTAATGAAAAACTGTTTTTT. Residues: CASGPSDINEKLFF.

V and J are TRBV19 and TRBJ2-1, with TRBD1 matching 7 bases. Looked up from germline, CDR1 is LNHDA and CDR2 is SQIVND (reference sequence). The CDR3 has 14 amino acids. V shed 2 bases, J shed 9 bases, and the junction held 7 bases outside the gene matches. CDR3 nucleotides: TGTGCCAGTAGTATAACAGGGGCGCGTGTTGAGCAGTTCTTC. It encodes CASSITGARVEQFF.

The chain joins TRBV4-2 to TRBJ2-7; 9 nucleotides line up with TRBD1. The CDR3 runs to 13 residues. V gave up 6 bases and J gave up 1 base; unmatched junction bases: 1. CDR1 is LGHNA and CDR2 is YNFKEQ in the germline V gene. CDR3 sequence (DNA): TGTGCCAGCAGAGGGACAGGGTCCTACGAGCAGTACTTC. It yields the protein CASRGTGSYEQYF.

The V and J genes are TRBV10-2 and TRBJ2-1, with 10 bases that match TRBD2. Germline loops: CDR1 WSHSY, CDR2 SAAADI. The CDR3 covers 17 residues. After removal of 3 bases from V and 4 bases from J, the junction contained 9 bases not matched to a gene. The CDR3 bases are TGCGCCAGCAGTGACCGTAGCGGGAGGACCACGTACAATGAGCAGTTCTTC. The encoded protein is CASSDRSGRTTYNEQFF.

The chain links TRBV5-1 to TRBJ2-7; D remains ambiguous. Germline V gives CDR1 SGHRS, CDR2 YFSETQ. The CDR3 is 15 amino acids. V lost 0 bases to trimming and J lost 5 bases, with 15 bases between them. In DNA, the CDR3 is TGCGCCAGCAGCTTGGGGATACACTATATCCACGAGCAGTACTTC. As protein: CASSLGIHYIHEQYF. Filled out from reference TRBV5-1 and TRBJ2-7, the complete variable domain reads KAGVTQTPRYLIKTRGQQVTLSCSPISGHRSVSWYQQTPGQGLQFLFEYFSETQRNKGNFPGRFSGRQFSNSRSEMNVSTLELGDSALYLCASSLGIHYIHEQYFGPGTRLTVT.

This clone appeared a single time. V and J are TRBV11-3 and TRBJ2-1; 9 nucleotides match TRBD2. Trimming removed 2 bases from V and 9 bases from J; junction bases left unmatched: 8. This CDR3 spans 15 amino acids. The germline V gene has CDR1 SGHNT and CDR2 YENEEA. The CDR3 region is CASSLWTSDLVEQFF. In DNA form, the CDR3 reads TGTGCCAGCAGCTTATGGACTAGCGATCTTGTTGAGCAGTTCTTC.

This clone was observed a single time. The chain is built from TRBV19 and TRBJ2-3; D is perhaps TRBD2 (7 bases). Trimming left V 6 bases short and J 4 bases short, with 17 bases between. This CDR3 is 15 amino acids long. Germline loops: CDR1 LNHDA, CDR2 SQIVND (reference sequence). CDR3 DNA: TGTGCCAGTAGCTTGCGGGAGAGGGGGTCAGATACGCAGTATTTT. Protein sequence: CASSLRERGSDTQYF.

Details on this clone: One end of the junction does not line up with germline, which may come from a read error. As DNA, the CDR3 is TGTGCCAGCAGGGGTCAGGACGGGACAGCCGGCTTC. Amino acid sequence: CASRGQDGTAGF. The genes are TRBV27 and TRBJ2-7, with 7 bases fitting TRBD1. This CDR3 is 12 amino acids long. The V gene's germline CDR1 is MNHEY and CDR2 SMNVEV (reference sequence).

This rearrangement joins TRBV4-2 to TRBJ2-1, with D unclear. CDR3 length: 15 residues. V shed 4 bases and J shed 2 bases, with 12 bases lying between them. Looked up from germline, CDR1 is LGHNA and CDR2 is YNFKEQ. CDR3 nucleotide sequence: TGTGCCAGCAGCCCGATACATACTACCTACAATGAGCAGTTCTTC. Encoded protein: CASSPIHTTYNEQFF.

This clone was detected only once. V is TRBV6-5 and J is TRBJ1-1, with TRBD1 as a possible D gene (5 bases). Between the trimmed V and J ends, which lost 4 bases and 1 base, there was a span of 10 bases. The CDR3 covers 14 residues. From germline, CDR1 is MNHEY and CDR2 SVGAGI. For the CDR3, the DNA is TGTGCCAGCAGTTCCTTAGGGGAGAACACTGAAGCTTTCTTT. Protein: CASSSLGENTEAFF.

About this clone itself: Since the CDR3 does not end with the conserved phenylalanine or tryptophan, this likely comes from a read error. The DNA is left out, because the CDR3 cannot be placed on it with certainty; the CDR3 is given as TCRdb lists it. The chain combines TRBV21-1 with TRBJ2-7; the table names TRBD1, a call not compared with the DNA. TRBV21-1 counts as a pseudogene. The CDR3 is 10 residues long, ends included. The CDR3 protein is CASSKALGQP.

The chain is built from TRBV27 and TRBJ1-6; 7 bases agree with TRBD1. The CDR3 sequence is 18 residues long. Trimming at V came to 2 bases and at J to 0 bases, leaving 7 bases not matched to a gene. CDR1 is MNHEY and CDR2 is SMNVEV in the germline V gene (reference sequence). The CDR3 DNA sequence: TGTGCCAGCAGTTTACGGGGCAGGGGGATCTCCTATAATTCACCCCTCCACTTT. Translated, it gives CASSLRGRGISYNSPLHF.

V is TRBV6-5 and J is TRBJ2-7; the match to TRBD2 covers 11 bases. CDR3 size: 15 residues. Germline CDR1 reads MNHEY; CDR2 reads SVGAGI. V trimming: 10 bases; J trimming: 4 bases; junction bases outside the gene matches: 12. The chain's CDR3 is CATTSGASGGYEQYF. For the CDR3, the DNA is TGTGCCACCACCTCGGGGGCTAGCGGGGGGTACGAGCAGTACTTC.